This T cell receptor beta chain stems from a study of CD8 T cells in Susac syndrome. Study at large: Blood was drawn from patients with Susac syndrome. At that point, they were therapy-naive, on corticosteroids, or on intravenous immunoglobulin alone.

This clonotype has a handful of counts. Diagnostic criteria defined recently for definite or probable disease were met by the Susac syndrome patients. TEMRA cells were FACS-enriched and CD8+ and CD4+ T cells negatively isolated. The length of the CDR3 is 12 residues. Looked up from germline, CDR1 is SGHDT and CDR2 is YYEEEE. V lost 0 bases, J lost 4 bases, and 3 bases lay in between. RNA amounts of roughly 0.45 to 1 ug underwent reverse transcription with random hexamers. TCRdb called the immunoSEQ multiplex PCR reads again in MiXCR, with one record for every CDR3 protein. Of approximately 120,000 distinct CDR3 sequences in the sample, around 95% are singletons; the top ten hold 0.2% to 0.25%.

Material for sequencing was CD8+ T cells from PBMCs. The chain couples TRBV5-6 to TRBJ2-3, with D uncertain. This TCR was recovered from a human donor with Susac syndrome. The CDR3 coding sequence is TGTGCCAGCAGCTTGGGAGCAGATACGCAGTATTTT. Translating gives CASSLGADTQYF.